The clone carrying this TCR beta chain appeared many times. This specimen belongs to a study of regulatory T cells in long-lasting Graves disease. Time point denoted: newly diagnosed GD, antithyroid drugs for less than 3 months. Scientists built the TCR library using RNA that was extracted from PBMCs. Blood from the periphery, approximately 8.5 milliliters in all, was drawn into EDTA tubes. Building the TCR beta libraries relied on iRepertoire HTBI primers, and CDR3 regions underwent Arm-PCR. TCRdb re-analysed the multiplex PCR reads in MiXCR, keeping a single row per CDR3 protein. The table shows 450,000 to 650,000 distinct CDR3 sequences, with about 16% occurring only once. This same sample was also taken into another study, of T cells in Graves' hyperthyroidism and ophthalmopathy. That source notes: The HTBI primer set was used in a first-round RT-PCR of the TCR CDR3.

Sequencing was performed on peripheral blood mononuclear cells (PBMCs), taken at new diagnosis, from a patient treated with antithyroid drugs. The clonotype was recovered from a woman aged 35-65 years with Graves disease.

The CDR3 DNA sequence: TGCAGCGTCGCGGACAGGGGGCACACTGAAGCTTTCTTT. Its translation: CSVADRGHTEAFF. The genes are TRBV29-1 and TRBJ1-1; the match to TRBD1 covers 11 bases. The J segment lost 3 bases and the V segment lost 6 bases, leaving 3 bases of the junction unmatched. CDR3 length equals 13 residues. Per germline, CDR1 SQVTM and CDR2 ANQGSEA.